This TCR beta chain was sequenced during a study of cytomegalovirus exposure and HLA in healthy donors. In the study overall: As an earlier analysis found, about 190 million T cells yielded around 110 million unique TCR beta sequences. Study-level points and caveats: Researchers catalogued 164 TCR beta chains as cytomegalovirus-associated. A cluster of highly shared sequence variants was likely a sequencing artifact. Earlier analysis yielded a pattern in which most TCR beta V segments were productive about 87% or about 30% of the time.

On this clone: Its target is not known.

The PCR had 60 Vbeta and 13 Jbeta primers. Some clones are missing from TCRdb's copy, which holds only in-frame ones; the method was immunoSEQ multiplex PCR. The table shows about 110,000 clones, with 80% occurring only once. The CDR3 is 18 residues long. CDR1 is LNHDA, CDR2 SQIVND, per germline (reference sequence). The V and J ends lost 6 bases and 0 bases respectively, with 23 bases between them. The sequence derives from a woman aged 60-75 years in good health and CMV-seropositive. The rearrangement joins TRBV19 to TRBJ1-2; D might be TRBD1 (5 bases). The sequencing input was PBMCs. CDR3 in DNA: TGTGCCAGTAGCCTATTAGGGACTAACACCGGGGCTAACTATGGCTACACCTTC. It yields the protein CASSLLGTNTGANYGYTF.